Below, one T cell receptor beta chain is given with its context. This clone came up a few times. What antigen it recognizes has not been identified. No quality values exist for individual bases; no much larger clone is one base distant. Library creation used the immunoSEQ multiplex PCR assay. For the multiplex PCR, a mixture combining 60 forward primers for TCR Vbeta segments and 13 reverse primers for TCR Jbeta segments was used. A multiplex PCR assay on genomic DNA amplified the CDR3 region of rearranged TCR beta genes. The amplified TCR beta libraries were sequenced on the Illumina HiSeq System as 87-base-pair reads. Per the original workflow: In a later analysis, about 80 million unique TCR beta chains were counted across the roughly 610 repertoires, and roughly 10 million of these chains were shared by at least two donors. Raw reads were error-corrected and collapsed into unique sequences with a nearest-neighbor algorithm that merged closely related sequences to remove PCR and sequencing errors. V, D and J gene segments were assigned by aligning CDR3 sequences to IMGT reference sequences. For a sequence to be retained, at least a six-nucleotide match to both a V gene segment and a J gene segment was required. Rearrangements were classified as productive when the CDR3 lacked stop codons and remained in frame with V and J, and all other rearrangements were classified as non-productive. Following IMGT convention, CDR3 was defined as the stretch from the second conserved V-encoded cysteine to the conserved J-encoded phenylalanine. In an earlier analysis of roughly 610 of the donors, sequences lacking an unambiguous match to a single V gene segment were excluded. An earlier analysis of just under 600 of the donors called V segments functional above 56.7% productive rearrangements and segregating when the between-donor standard deviation exceeded 5%. A statistical classification framework was built to diagnose cytomegalovirus status from the catalog of TCR beta chain sequences. In a later analysis, TCR nucleotide sequences were compared against IMGT/GENE-DB human TR gene sequences so that V and J genes could be assigned. Using the TCRdist pipeline, a later analysis assigned CDR3 sequences along with most-parsimonious VDJ recombination scenarios. In a later analysis, every TCR beta chain was defined by the combination of its CDR3 amino acid sequence and its V-gene family, and reads without a unique V-gene family were dropped. To address suspected cross-contamination and a sequencing artifact, a later analysis removed 592 highly shared, low-generation-probability nucleotide sequences. For each public chain, a later analysis derived a clonal expansion index from normalized ranks of inferred template counts within each repertoire. A later analysis computed generation probabilities with a VDJ recombination model fitted to out-of-frame rearrangements, and checked the results against IGoR. Hypergeometric tests were used in a later analysis to score TCR-TCR, TCR-HLA and TCR-CMV co-occurrence, with a repertoire-size bias correction applied to the TCR pairs. False discovery rates were estimated in a later analysis by permuting HLA or CMV assignments 20 times. A later analysis grouped co-occurring TCRs with DBSCAN, adding TCRdist sequence similarity when clustering within HLA-allele-positive subsets. Co-occurrence clustering excluded repertoires with fewer than 30,000 or more than 120,000 public chains, plus five with anomalous nucleotide sharing. TCRdb provides this immuneACCESS table in a form limited to in-frame rearrangements. Some clones are lacking; in checked studies, under half of them reflect an unresolved V gene, and why the rest are absent is not known. Clone size and V and J calls were adopted from that table, with D and trimming inferred from the DNA. The table for this sample lists 130,000 or so clones; 65% to 85% of them were counted only once. Clones ranked in the top ten supply less than 2% of the sample.

The sample belongs to a study of cytomegalovirus exposure and HLA in healthy donors (dated by TCRdb to about 2017). For context, the study as a whole: According to an earlier analysis of 450 to 650 of the donors, some 180 million T cells yielded roughly 100 million unique TCR beta sequences and approximately 300 Gb of sequence data. An early release that covered some 640 HLA-typed donors contained around 330 gigabases of sequencing data and roughly 84 million unique TCR sequences. Among the roughly 390 genotyped donors, about 83% belonged to the genetic ancestry cluster associated with self-reported Caucasian donors. The study aimed to test whether signatures of past pathogen exposure could be identified by cataloging public T cell receptors. Using immunosequencing, the study profiled T cell repertoires from 640 or so subjects and related those repertoires to cytomegalovirus serostatus. In addition to the first cohort of approximately 670 subjects, a separate validation cohort of under 150 different subjects was used. The study combined high-throughput TCR immunosequencing, statistical association of individual TCRs with disease status, and machine learning to predict cytomegalovirus infection status. To study patterns of TCR occurrence, a later analysis re-analyzed previously published TCR beta repertoires from hundreds of donors and added high-resolution HLA genotyping. The later analysis used no new phenotypic data to find candidate immune exposures, relying instead on TCR beta sequences and their occurrence across donors. To decide whether each TCR beta V gene segment behaved as functional or pseudogenic, an earlier analysis of nearly 600 of the donors relied on high-throughput TCR beta sequencing. Alongside the repertoire data, information on donor age, sex, ethnicity and CMV serostatus was compiled. A later genetic analysis took genome-wide SNP genotypes for about 55% of the 666 donors and used that subset as a discovery cohort. All discovery cohort repertoires had been generated using a single sequencing platform. HLA typing included class I and class II loci at four-digit resolution. The number of typed donors differed by locus: 629-630 for A, B, C, DRB1 and DQB1; 500 to 550 for DQA1; fewer than 610 for DPA1; and around 450 for DPB1. Five DR-DQ haplotypes were handled as single units for association and clustering, since linkage in the cohort was strong. Among around 400 genotyped donors of the cohort, an average of roughly 240,000 unique TCR beta nucleotide sequences were sequenced per donor, around 18% of them non-productive.

Study-wide conclusions, independent of this receptor: Sequencing depth was assumed to be roughly uniform across donors in the presence/absence analyses, though that assumption may not hold. The study listed 170 or so TCR beta chains as associated with cytomegalovirus. In a later analysis, HLA-associated TCR beta chains showed more clonal expansion and lower generation probabilities than non-associated chains that were equally common. Because some donors lacked HLA typing at each locus, the association tests relied only on the typed subset. Because counts were too low, seventeen rarely observed V segments, including chromosome 9 orphons, were excluded from the earlier analysis of 587 of the donors. A group of highly shared sequence variants was considered likely to be a technical artifact of the sequencing pipeline. Linkage disequilibrium might explain the correlated functional status among segregating V segments, but an unknown experimental factor could not be excluded. Broadly in line with IMGT annotations, most TCR beta V segments showed up in productive rearrangements about 87% or about 30% of the time in an earlier analysis of around 550 of the donors. In a later analysis, the rate of TCR association differed among HLA loci, with DRB1 alleles having the most associated TCRs and HLA-C alleles having the fewest. A further reported finding was that TCR beta sequences accurately predicted the HLA-A and HLA-B alleles for most subjects in the first cohort. In a later genetic analysis, a missense DCLRE1C variant was associated with V-gene and J-gene trimming of TCR beta chains, and the association was replicated in an independent cohort. For the cohort, immune exposure information was limited to CMV serostatus. Assigning TCR associations to individual alleles was difficult when HLA alleles, especially DR and DQ, strongly co-occurred. According to a later analysis, parvovirus B19, influenza, CMV and Epstein-Barr virus appeared linked to several top co-occurrence clusters. At a false discovery rate of 0.05, a later analysis linked 16,951 TCR beta sequences to specific HLA alleles. Compared with the roughly 600-donor mean, donors in an Asian-associated ancestry cluster had fewer N-insertions in productive TCRs, according to a later genetic analysis. A later analysis found that most CMV-associated TCR beta chains appeared HLA-restricted, with HLA associations seemingly driven largely by CMV exposure. According to the authors, the approach could potentially be generalized to other disease states and immunological phenotypes. In this cohort, only TCR beta chains were sequenced, and detectable features were limited by the absence of alpha or paired-chain data. Three of the identified cytomegalovirus-associated TCR beta chains were confirmed in vitro to be specific for cytomegalovirus antigens. Most TCR sequences were observed very rarely across donors, whereas some public TCRs were present in many individuals. In both the original and validation cohorts, the classifier was reported to diagnose cytomegalovirus status with high specificity and sensitivity.

The cohort comprised some 680 healthy bone marrow donors. All cohort members were sampled while nominally healthy, although unrecorded immune exposures were likely present. The donor tested CMV seronegative and was one of the 352 seronegative cohort members. A peripheral blood sample was provided by each donor, and peripheral blood mononuclear cells were used for TCR beta sequencing. The Qiagen DNeasy Blood Extraction Kit was used to extract genomic DNA from the blood cell samples. The clonotype originates from a woman aged 18-29 years in good health and CMV-seronegative. Sequenced input: PBMCs.

The CDR3 region has the sequence CATSRDFAGGANNEQFF. The DNA is as follows: TGTGCCACCAGCAGAGATTTCGCGGGAGGAGCCAACAATGAGCAGTTCTTC. The rearrangement combines TRBV15 with TRBJ2-1; a stretch of 8 junction bases matches TRBD2. The CDR3 covers 17 residues, taking in both the cysteine and the phenylalanine. CDR3 DNA is the only sequence kept; it has 51 bases, read in frame from the first base. V is pruned by 0 bases and J by 5 bases, leaving 9 bases of the junction without a gene match. The germline V gene (reference sequence) gives CDR1 as LNHNV and CDR2 as YYDKDF.